This TCR beta chain was observed in a study of CD8 T cells in ankylosing spondylitis. Overall study results and limits: A motif in TCR beta, a set of under ten highly homologous variants, appeared characteristic of ankylosing spondylitis blood. Earlier authors reported some of these motif variants in reactive arthritis synovial fluid and blood. Clones linked to the disease showed a CD8+ phenotype. They occurred at relatively low frequencies in peripheral blood. Disease-linked clones reportedly showed significant enrichment in matched ankylosing spondylitis synovial fluid.

Library preparation for TCR beta used quantitative 5'-RACE with molecular barcodes. Using its own MiXCR run on the 5' RACE reads, TCRdb lists one record per CDR3 protein. The table includes about 510,000 distinct CDR3 sequences, about 5.7% detected once. This clonotype was counted ten times or more. Its specificity is not known. The CDR3 is made up of 12 amino acids. CDR1 SGHVS and CDR2 FQNEAQ come from the germline V gene. V lost 4 bases and J lost 4, with 8 bases in between. The receptor was isolated from a male donor with ankylosing spondylitis. The chain employs TRBV7-8 and TRBJ2-7; D ambiguous. Material: blood, either unsorted or a sorted T cell fraction (not recorded which). The CDR3 DNA sequence: TGTGCCAGCAGCTCGGCAAGGTACGAGCAGTACTTC. It codes for CASSSARYEQYF.